The 18 T cell receptor beta chains in this list originate from one sample, sequenced in a study of shared clonotypes between healthy human individuals. Data came from immunoSEQ multiplex PCR; TCRdb stores just in-frame clones and leaves some out. The sample carries under 120,000 clones, about 67% recorded once. Sequenced material: memory CD8+ T cells sorted from blood. Subset: CD45RO+ cells pooled with CCR7-negative TemRA cells. Source of these receptors: a woman in her 30s in good health.

This clone was picked up one time. V usage is TRBV13 and J usage is TRBJ1-3, with D possibly being TRBD1 (5 bases). The ends were cut back, 3 bases at V and 0 bases at J, with 12 bases in the middle. The CDR3 totals 16 residues. Germline V lookup: CDR1 PRHDT, CDR2 FYEKMQ (reference sequence). CDR3 in amino acids: CASSFHRSSSGNTIYF. CDR3 DNA: TGTGCCAGCAGCTTCCACAGGAGTAGCTCTGGAAACACCATATATTTT.

The chain couples TRBV28 to TRBJ2-6; no clear D gene. The length of the CDR3 is 14 residues. V was clipped by 2 bases and J by 0 bases, with 2 bases between them. In germline, CDR1 is MDHEN, CDR2 SYDVKM. The CDR3 loop reads CASSLLSGANVLTF. The CDR3 DNA reads TGTGCCAGCAGTTTACTCTCTGGGGCCAACGTCCTGACTTTC.

The chain recombines TRBV18 with TRBJ1-2, with 10 bases that match TRBD1. Per germline, CDR1 KGHSH and CDR2 LQKENI. The CDR3 consists of 15 residues. J was trimmed by 6 bases and V by 2 bases; bases with no gene match: 6. CDR3 amino acids: CASSPASGTGDGYTF. In nucleotides, the CDR3 is TGTGCCAGCTCACCAGCAAGCGGGACAGGGGATGGCTACACCTTC.

The CDR3 region has the DNA TGTGCCAGCAGCGTAGGTTCAAATGAGCAGTTCTTC. Translation: CASSVGSNEQFF. The chain has TRBV6-1 and TRBJ2-1; D unresolved. V was shortened by 6 bases and J by 7 bases, with 10 bases between the two germline ends. CDR1 and CDR2 (germline): MNHNS, SASEGT. The CDR3 has 12 residues.

The chain recombines TRBV9 with TRBJ2-5; D is perhaps TRBD2 (6 bases). V was cut by 6 bases and J by 1 base, with 13 bases left in between. CDR1 and CDR2 from the germline V gene are SGDLS and YYNGEE. The CDR3 sequence is 14 residues long. CDR3 coding DNA: TGTGCCAGCACCTTCGGGGGAAGCCAAGAGACCCAGTACTTC. Protein: CASTFGGSQETQYF.

This clone was observed at least ten times. The genes are TRBV30 and TRBJ1-1; no definite D call. This CDR3 spans 13 amino acids. Trimming shortened V by 4 bases and J by 0 bases, and 9 bases separated the two germline ends. The germline CDR1 and CDR2 sequences are GTSNPN and SVGIG (reference sequence). Written as DNA, the CDR3 is TGTGCCTGGAAGAATCAAATGAACACTGAAGCTTTCTTT. Amino acids: CAWKNQMNTEAFF.

This clone appeared a few times. The same CDR3 is also encoded by other DNA sequences in this sample. The chain employs TRBV9 and TRBJ2-5, with a weak D call TRBD1 (6 bases). Germline CDR1 and CDR2: SGDLS and YYNGEE. This CDR3 is built from 14 residues. The V end lost 0 bases, the J end lost 4 bases, and 10 bases lay between the germline ends. CDR3 coding DNA: TGTGCCAGCAGCGTAGGAGGGGGTGGAGAGACCCAGTACTTC. Amino acids: CASSVGGGGETQYF.

This rearrangement joins TRBV27 to TRBJ2-1, with 7 nucleotides matching TRBD2. After removal of 6 bases from V and 1 base from J, the junction contained 6 bases not matched to a gene. Germline V gives CDR1 MNHEY, CDR2 SMNVEV (reference sequence). The CDR3 consists of 15 residues. The CDR3 is CASRISGVSYNEQFF. The CDR3 bases are TGTGCCAGCAGGATAAGCGGGGTATCCTACAATGAGCAGTTCTTC.

This clone appeared a single time. This sequence joins TRBV11-2 and TRBJ2-2; no firm D call. CDR1 SGHAT and CDR2 FQNNGV come from the germline V gene. This CDR3 is built from 15 residues. Between the trimmed V and J ends, which lost 0 bases and 0 bases, there was a span of 5 bases. The CDR3 loop reads CASSLEVANTGELFF. CDR3 in DNA: TGTGCCAGCAGCTTAGAAGTCGCGAACACCGGGGAGCTGTTTTTT.

The chain joins TRBV30 to TRBJ2-6; no firm D call. V was trimmed by 5 bases and J by 5 bases, leaving 22 bases between them. From germline, CDR1 is GTSNPN and CDR2 SVGIG (reference sequence). CDR3 size: 17 residues. The chain's CDR3 is CAWRTKRYNSRANVLTF. The CDR3, as DNA: TGTGCCTGGCGCACGAAGCGTTATAACAGTCGGGCCAACGTCCTGACTTTC. Full variable domain (remainder filled in from reference TRBV30 and TRBJ2-6): SQTIHQWPATLVQPVGSPLSLECTVEGTSNPNLYWYRQAAGRGLQLLFYSVGIGQISSEVPQNLSASRPQDRQFILSSKKLLLSDSGFYLCAWRTKRYNSRANVLTFGAGSRLTVL.

The rearrangement joins TRBV5-1 to TRBJ2-2, with D perhaps TRBD2 (5 bases). This CDR3 spans 16 amino acids. With 7 bases removed from V and 0 bases from J, the gap between germline ends came to 16 bases. Germline V gene sequence: CDR1 SGHRS, CDR2 YFSETQ. The CDR3 DNA follows: TGCGCCAGCCCGGGGATGCTCCAAGCGAACACCGGGGAGCTGTTTTTT. This sequence encodes CASPGMLQANTGELFF.

This chain uses TRBV30 with TRBJ2-7; D remains unclear. V dropped 2 bases and J dropped 3 bases, with 14 bases sitting between them. The germline CDR1 and CDR2 sequences are GTSNPN and SVGIG (reference sequence). This CDR3 contains 14 residues. In DNA form, the CDR3 reads TGTGCCTGGAGTCCGGGTGTTCAATTCTACGAGCAGTACTTC. Its protein is CAWSPGVQFYEQYF.

This chain uses TRBV28 with TRBJ2-7, with 7 bases that match TRBD2. The V gene end was trimmed by 3 bases and the J gene end by 3 bases; junction bases not matched to a gene: 5. CDR1 and CDR2 from the germline V gene are MDHEN and SYDVKM. This CDR3 contains 14 residues. The CDR3 DNA reads as TGTGCCAGCAGTTTGGGCGGGAGTGGCTACGAGCAGTACTTC. Its translation: CASSLGGSGYEQYF.

This chain links TRBV5-1 with TRBJ2-1; 8 bases are shared with TRBD2. Germline-derived CDR1 and CDR2 are SGHRS and YFSETQ. V dropped 1 base and J dropped 7; count of bases not matched to a gene: 10. The CDR3 contains 16 residues. The CDR3 DNA sequence: TGCGCCAGCAGCTTGCGAGTGGCGGGAGGCGGGAATGAGCAGTTCTTC. Amino acid sequence: CASSLRVAGGGNEQFF.

The V call is TRBV29-1, the J call TRBJ2-1; possibly TRBD1 for D (6 bases). This CDR3 contains 14 residues. V lost 5 bases, J lost 9 bases, and 20 bases lay in between. Germline V gene data show CDR1 as SQVTM and CDR2 as ANQGSEA. The CDR3 region is CSVILGAQGGEQFF. CDR3 bases: TGCAGCGTTATTTTGGGGGCGCAAGGAGGTGAGCAGTTCTTC.

This clone was detected many times. V usage is TRBV25-1 and J usage is TRBJ2-7; D is undetermined. The CDR3 loop spans 11 amino acids. V lost 3 bases, J lost 0 bases, and 0 bases lay in between. The V gene's germline CDR1 is MGHDK and CDR2 SYGVNS. The DNA for the CDR3 is TGTGCCAGCAGTGACTCCTACGAGCAGTACTTC. This gives the protein CASSDSYEQYF.

With regard to this clone: This sample also contains other DNA sequences that code for the same CDR3. This sequence joins TRBV10-2 and TRBJ1-1; no reliable D call. The V and J ends lost 4 bases and 1 base respectively, with 7 bases between them. CDR3 size: 13 residues. CDR1 is WSHSY, CDR2 SAAADI, per germline. The CDR3 DNA reads TGCGCCAGCAGTGTTACCGGGAACACTGAAGCTTTCTTT. It specifies CASSVTGNTEAFF.

Only a few counts were recorded for this clone. The chain is built from TRBV14 and TRBJ2-3, with 14 bases aligning to TRBD2. Germline CDR1 and CDR2: SGHDN and FVKESK. This CDR3 is 18 amino acids long. V was pared by 6 bases and J by 3 bases, with 11 bases of the junction left unmatched. The CDR3 spells CASRRTGGLAGETDTQYF. The CDR3 DNA sequence: TGTGCCAGCAGAAGAACAGGGGGACTAGCGGGAGAGACAGATACGCAGTATTTT.